A selection of T cell receptor beta chains follows, all from one sample in a study of T-cell reconstitution after alpha-beta-depleted transplantation in children. Via MiXCR, TCRdb re-called the PCR reads, giving one row per CDR3 protein. This table holds about 980,000 distinct CDR3 sequences, around 30% found once. This specimen consisted of PBMCs, mostly from graft donor cells, obtained 360 days after TCRalphabeta/CD19-depleted stem cell transplant. These receptors were collected from a boy under two years old who had a stem cell transplant for SCID, so the T cells may come from the graft donor. CDR3s include the opening cysteine and the closing phenylalanine or tryptophan.

>TRBJ2-1|TRBV5-1
CASRGANNEQFF
>TRBJ1-3|TRBV18
CASSPNRGLGNTIYF
>TRBJ2-4|TRBV28
CASSFPGGPKNIQYF
>TRBJ2-5|TRBV20-1
CCASTQGPQETQYF
>TRBJ1-2|TRBV4-1
CASSQGPWYYGYTF
>TRBJ2-3|TRBV2
CASKIGGTATDTQYF
>TRBJ2-3|TRBV5-1
CASSLGTGRADTQYF
>TRBJ1-1|TRBV10-2
CASSEWLAGAEAFF
>TRBJ1-2|TRBV29-1
CSVEVGPQHGYTF
>TRBJ2-1|TRBV2
CASSATRGAYNEQFF
>TRBJ2-7|TRBV20-1
CSARSDRGDEQYF
>TRBJ1-1|TRBV7-3
CASSRGINTEAFF
>TRBJ1-5|TRBV3-1
CASSRTGGGQPQHF
>TRBJ1-2|TRBV28
CASSLGPVTFYGYTF
>TRBJ2-3|TRBV4-3
CASSQRRRTSGGDTQYF
>TRBJ2-7|TRBV20-1
CSASPAGHSSYEQYF
>TRBJ1-1|TRBV6-1
CASEQGRGTEAFF
>TRBJ2-5|TRBV20-1
CSTQAGGSMDF
>TRBJ2-7|TRBV27
CASSFAGQTYEQYF
>TRBJ1-3|TRBV6-5
CASSYGPLISGNTIYF
>TRBJ1-1|TRBV18
CASSPPRAGLNTEAFF
>TRBJ1-1|TRBV6-5
CASSGFGPSTEAFF
>TRBJ2-2|TRBV29-1
CSVEGENTGELFF
>TRBJ2-7|TRBV12-3/TRBV12-4
CASSFKLNPGHPLGVDYEQYF
>TRBJ1-2|TRBV5-1
CASSPRASNYGYTF
>TRBJ2-5|TRBV10-3
CAISERWEETQYF
>TRBJ2-5|TRBV7-6
CASSLVRRGGRWETQYF
>TRBJ2-3|TRBV20-1
CSASFGFLTDTQYF
>TRBJ1-4|TRBV15
CATSRDSQEEKLFF
>TRBJ2-2|TRBV11-2
CASSLQLAANTGELFF
>TRBJ2-5|TRBV12-3/TRBV12-4
CASSSPRGTQYF
>TRBJ2-7|TRBV12-3/TRBV12-4
CASSRLAGKTSYEQYF
>TRBJ1-3|TRBV29-1
CSVRGMTGNTIYF
>TRBJ1-1|TRBV6-1
CASIRATEAFF
>TRBJ2-3|TRBV10-3
CAINGPRPTDTQYF
>TRBJ1-1|TRBV10-3
CAISESGLRNTEAFF
>TRBJ1-1|TRBV7-9
CASSLDHRGLRRIEAFF
>TRBJ2-3|TRBV11-2
CASSPPTARVTDTQYF
>TRBJ2-1|TRBV5-1
CASSFGGGVDEQFF
>TRBJ2-4|TRBV12-3/TRBV12-4
CASSFPIAKNIQYF
>TRBJ1-1|TRBV4-1
CASSQEWTFSTEAFF